This T cell receptor (beta chain) emerged from a study of blood T cell repertoires in COVID-19 (dated by TCRdb to the early 2020s). Study-wide context: The collaborator samples originated in the United States, Italy and Spain and spanned the acute and convalescent phases of COVID-19. The material from the prospective study consisted of cDNA or gDNA derived from T cells, B-cell-depleted T cells, or PBMCs. Subjects who had been exposed to COVID-19, were actively infected with it, or had recovered from it provided the deeply sampled blood TCRbeta repertoires that made up the dataset. A freely available public database, intended as a resource for researchers studying the immune response to SARS-CoV-2, is where the repertoires were released. The samples were drawn from the first 160 participants of the ongoing ImmuneRACE study and from 1,254 subjects provided by 6 global collaborators. A de-identified subject ID, COVID-19 status, age in years and sex were almost always included in the sample metadata. Where HLA class I and class II types were available, the types were taken from metadata supplied by the sample provider, not from assay-based typing.

From V the trimming removes 5 bases and from J it removes 7 bases, while the gene matches leave 8 bases of the junction unaccounted for. The CDR3 has 14 amino acids, counting the end cysteine and phenylalanine. CDR3 DNA is the only sequence kept; it has 42 bases, read in frame from the first base. CDR1 MDHEN and CDR2 SYDVKM were looked up in the germline V gene. One collaborating source in Seattle enrolled patients during active infection and followed them longitudinally through the course of disease. The collaborating institutions used their own protocols to collect whole blood in K2EDTA tubes. For TCRbeta analysis, collaborator samples were shipped as frozen whole blood, as isolated PBMCs, or as DNA extracted from either sample type. This clone was detected only once. The specificity of this receptor is unknown. Base-call qualities are not available, and no considerably larger clone is one nucleotide away.

The immunoSEQ Assay, a bias-controlled multiplex PCR, was used to amplify TCRbeta CDR3 regions from genomic DNA. Regarding the original processing steps: The number of nucleated cells in each sample was estimated by amplification of reference gene primers within the assay. To quantify the absolute abundance of each unique TCRbeta CDR3 rearrangement, sequence reads were collapsed and filtered. For each sample, productive Simpson clonality was calculated as the square root of Simpson's diversity index across productive rearrangements. TCRdb mirrors the immuneACCESS table, restricted to in-frame sequences. Some clones are absent from its copies; in checked studies, under half trace to an unresolved V gene, and the reason for the others is unknown. V, J and clone size were drawn from that table, and D and trimming were deduced from the DNA. Across this sample there are about 69,000 clones, with about 86% seen only once. About 15% of the sample is in the top ten clones.

The full study reports these points: How much clinical and demographic metadata was included differed by source and by participant, and the metadata was provided uncurated.

The rearranged chain carries TRBV28 and TRBJ1-5; 7 bases in the junction line up with TRBD1. The sample taken for sequencing was peripheral blood. The receptor comes from a man aged 40-55 years with COVID-19, enrolled during active disease. The CDR3 protein is CASSGAGGSQPQHF. DNA sequence: TGTGCCAGCAGTGGCGCAGGGGGATCACAGCCCCAGCATTTT.